The clone carrying this T cell receptor (beta chain) was observed at least ten times. The antigen is unknown. The CDR3 has 16 residues. Between the trimmed V and J ends, which lost 0 bases and 2 bases, there was a span of 11 bases. Germline V gene sequence: CDR1 SGHTA, CDR2 FQGTGA. The data originate from a study of T-cell reconstitution after alpha-beta-depleted transplantation in children. General study findings and limits: Where alpha-beta T cells came from about two months after transplant was reportedly several hundred expanded graft clones. It was surviving recipient T cells and thymic progenitors that gave some patients high TCRbeta diversity at day 60. One year after transplant, T-cell counts and diversity came mostly from newly produced T cells.

The TCRbeta library incorporated unique molecular identifiers. TCRdb used MiXCR to reprocess the PCR reads, holding one entry per CDR3 protein. The sample contains hundreds of thousands of distinct CDR3 sequences, roughly 10% of which appear only once. Sequencing was performed on PBMCs, taken before TCRalphabeta/CD19-depleted stem cell transplant. V gene TRBV7-3 combines with J gene TRBJ2-1, with D unclear. The receptor was isolated from a child younger than two with acute myeloid leukemia, due to receive a stem cell transplant. CDR3 nucleotides: TGTGCCAGCAGCTTAACGGGATCGGTCGCCTACAATGAGCAGTTCTTC. It yields the protein CASSLTGSVAYNEQFF.